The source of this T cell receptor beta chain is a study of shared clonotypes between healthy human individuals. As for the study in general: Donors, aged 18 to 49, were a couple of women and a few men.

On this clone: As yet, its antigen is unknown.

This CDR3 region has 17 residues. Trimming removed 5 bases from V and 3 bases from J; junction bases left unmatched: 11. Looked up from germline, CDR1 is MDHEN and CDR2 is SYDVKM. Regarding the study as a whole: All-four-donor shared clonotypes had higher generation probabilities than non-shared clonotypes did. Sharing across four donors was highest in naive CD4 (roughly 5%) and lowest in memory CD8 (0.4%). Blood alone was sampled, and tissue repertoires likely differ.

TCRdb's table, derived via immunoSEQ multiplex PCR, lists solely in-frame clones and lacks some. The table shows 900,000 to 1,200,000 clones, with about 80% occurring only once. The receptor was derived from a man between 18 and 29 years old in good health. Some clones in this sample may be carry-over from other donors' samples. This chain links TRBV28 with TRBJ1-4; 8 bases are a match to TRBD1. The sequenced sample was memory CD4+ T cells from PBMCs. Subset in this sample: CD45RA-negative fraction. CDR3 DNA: TGTGCCAGCAGTCAGATACCGCAGGGGGCCCCTAATGAAAAACTGTTTTTT. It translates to CASSQIPQGAPNEKLFF.